A selection of T cell receptor beta chains follows, all from one sample in a study of a mutant IDH1 vaccine in newly diagnosed glioma. Assay: immunoSEQ multiplex PCR; the TCRdb copy retains only in-frame clones and omits some. The sample carries 58,000 or so clones, 80% to 85% recorded once. Their antigens are not known. The material was PBMCs, obtained from a glioma patient whose treatment included an IDH1 peptide vaccine. The receptors shown here come from a woman between 45 and 60 years old with glioma. Each CDR3 is given with its conserved first and last residue. The D gene is left open where the match is weak. Only part of the rows carry a size: once, few, many, or a class if the clone is expanded.

j_gene | abundance | v_gene | d_gene | CDR3aa | CDR3nt
TRBJ1-6 | - | TRBV21-1 | - | CASPRRGRDVHRRSPLHF | TGTGCCAGCCCCCGTAGAGGCAGGGACGTGCATCGACGGTCACCCCTCCACTTT
TRBJ2-1 | - | TRBV6-5 | TRBD1 | CASRRTGKNEQFF | TGTGCCAGCAGGCGGACAGGAAAGAATGAGCAGTTCTTC
TRBJ1-1 | - | TRBV27 | - | CASSFLPSTRGTEAFF | TGTGCCAGCAGTTTCCTACCTTCCACCCGAGGCACTGAAGCTTTCTTT
TRBJ1-2 | few | TRBV7-6 | - | CASSPFQGGGYTF | TGTGCCAGCAGCCCGTTCCAGGGCGGTGGCTACACCTTC
TRBJ2-7 | - | TRBV7-2 | TRBD2 | CASSLASGGLEQYF | TGTGCCAGCAGCTTAGCCTCGGGGGGGCTCGAGCAGTACTTC
TRBJ2-6 | - | TRBV19 | - | CASSISGPGANVLTF | TGTGCCAGTAGTATTTCGGGTCCTGGGGCCAACGTCCTGACTTTC
TRBJ2-7 | - | TRBV6-5 | - | CASSYGGTDYEQYF | TGTGCCAGCAGTTACGGGGGGACAGATTACGAGCAGTACTTC
TRBJ1-2 | few | TRBV25-1 | TRBD1 | CASGETGFYGYTF | TGTGCCAGCGGCGAGACAGGGTTCTATGGCTACACCTTC
TRBJ1-2 | - | TRBV2 | - | CASRGGDYGYTF | TGTGCCAGCAGGGGGGGGGATTACGGCTACACCTTC
TRBJ1-2 | once | TRBV30 | - | CACTNGADNGYTF | TGTGCCTGCACCAATGGGGCTGATAATGGCTACACCTTC
TRBJ2-3 | - | TRBV5-1 | TRBD2 | CASSLISGGSTDTQYF | TGCGCCAGCAGCTTAATTAGCGGGGGTAGCACAGATACGCAGTATTTT
TRBJ1-6 | - | TRBV5-1 | TRBD1 | CASSLVGDREGSPLHF | TGCGCCAGCAGCTTGGTTGGGGACAGGGAAGGCTCACCCCTCCACTTT
TRBJ2-2 | - | TRBV23-1 | TRBD2 | CASSLVGTSKAGELFF | TGCGCCAGCAGTCTTGTCGGGACTAGCAAGGCCGGGGAGCTGTTTTTT
TRBJ1-4 | - | TRBV4-3 | - | CASSAWGEKLFF | TGCGCCAGCAGCGCTTGGGGTGAAAAACTGTTTTTT
TRBJ1-2 | few | TRBV15 | - | CATSTLGMSVAGYTF | TGTGCCACCAGCACTTTGGGGATGTCAGTGGCTGGCTACACCTTC
TRBJ1-3 | - | TRBV9 | - | CASSSKGGGGGNTIYF | TGTGCCAGCAGCAGTAAGGGGGGAGGAGGTGGAAACACCATATATTTT
TRBJ2-5 | - | TRBV5-1 | TRBD1 | CASSTSTGAETQYF | TGCGCCAGCTCCACTTCGACAGGGGCAGAGACCCAGTACTTC
TRBJ2-7 | once | TRBV30 | - | CAWSARVEQYF | TGTGCCTGGAGTGCTAGGGTAGAGCAGTACTTC
TRBJ1-6 | - | TRBV5-1 | TRBD1 | CASSERTGANSPLHF | TGCGCCAGCAGCGAACGGACAGGGGCTAATTCACCCCTCCACTTT
TRBJ1-3 | - | TRBV6-5 | TRBD1 | CASSYGRGSGNTIYF | TGTGCCAGCAGTTACGGCAGGGGGTCAGGAAACACCATATATTTT
TRBJ1-4 | - | TRBV5-1 | - | CASSLGTADFGEKLFF | TGCGCCAGCAGCTTGGGTACCGCGGACTTCGGTGAAAAACTGTTTTTT
TRBJ1-1 | - | TRBV7-2 | - | CASSPTGQNTEAFF | TGTGCCAGCAGCCCTACGGGACAGAACACTGAAGCTTTCTTT
TRBJ2-7 | - | TRBV30 | TRBD2 | CACDLAGLSYEQYF | TGTGCCTGCGACCTAGCGGGGCTCTCCTACGAGCAGTACTTC
TRBJ2-7 | - | TRBV6-5 | - | CASSRDSLAYEQYF | TGTGCCAGCAGTCGGGACTCCCTGGCCTACGAGCAGTACTTC
TRBJ1-5 | - | TRBV6-4 | TRBD1 | CASSDYRGGNQPQHF | TGTGCCAGCAGTGACTACAGGGGAGGCAATCAGCCCCAGCATTTT
TRBJ1-2 | once | TRBV2 | - | CARGSYTF | TGTGCCAGAGGGTCCTACACCTTC